Below are 18 T cell receptor beta chains sequenced from a single sample in a study of CD4 T cells in relation to SARS-CoV-2 and coronaviruses (TCRdb year 2021). CD4+ T cells from unexposed donors were collected before the COVID-19 pandemic (2011-2018). Receptor libraries were prepared by the immunoSEQ multiplex PCR assay. TCRdb took this table from immuneACCESS and kept in-frame rearrangements with V and J called. Such tables lack part of the clones; where checked against another copy, unresolved V genes explain under half of the gap, and the rest is unexplained. Across this sample there are about 59,000 clones, with 86% seen only once. The top ten clonotypes cover around 1.5% of the sample. Sequences were obtained from memory CD4+ T cells from PBMCs. The intended sense of this specimen's cell subset or site label: memory (non-naive) CD4+ T cells. Receptor source: a human donor in good health.

The V gene is TRBV30, the J gene TRBJ1-5; D uncertain. The CDR3 sequence is 16 residues long. CDR1 and CDR2 from the germline V gene are GTSNPN and SVGIG (reference sequence). Between the trimmed V and J ends, which lost 0 bases and 1 base, there was a span of 13 bases. The CDR3, as DNA: TGTGCCTGGAGTGTGGCAACCGTCGGCAGCAATCAGCCCCAGCATTTT. As protein: CAWSVATVGSNQPQHF. Looking up the rest from reference TRBV30 and TRBJ1-5 gives the full variable domain: SQTIHQWPATLVQPVGSPLSLECTVEGTSNPNLYWYRQAAGRGLQLLFYSVGIGQISSEVPQNLSASRPQDRQFILSSKKLLLSDSGFYLCAWSVATVGSNQPQHFGDGTRLSIL.

The chain has TRBV24-1 and TRBJ2-5; D could derive from TRBD1 or TRBD2 (6 bases each). V shed 4 bases and J shed 5 bases, with 13 bases lying between them. The CDR3 consists of 14 residues. Germline lookup yields CDR1 KGHDR and CDR2 SFDVKD. The CDR3 sequence: CATSDTRGGETQYF. The CDR3 nucleotides read TGTGCCACCAGTGACACGCGAGGGGGGGAGACCCAGTACTTC.

The genes are TRBV19 and TRBJ2-1; D gene uncertain. The CDR3 contains 14 residues. V was pared by 0 bases and J by 8 bases, with 11 bases between. The germline CDR1 and CDR2 sequences are LNHDA and SQIVND (reference sequence). The CDR3 DNA sequence: TGTGCCAGTAGTATAGAAGCCTCGAACGATGAGCAGTTCTTC. Its translation: CASSIEASNDEQFF.

V gene TRBV19 combines with J gene TRBJ2-7; D is perhaps TRBD2 (6 bases). This CDR3 spans 15 amino acids. The germline CDR1 and CDR2 sequences are LNHDA and SQIVND (reference sequence). The germline V and J ends were trimmed by 5 bases and 3 bases, with 17 bases remaining between them. CDR3 sequence reads: CASSFRDSLYYEQYF. The CDR3, as DNA: TGTGCCAGTAGTTTCCGGGACTCCCTTTACTACGAGCAGTACTTC.

This rearrangement joins TRBV6-5 to TRBJ2-3; possibly TRBD2 for D (6 bases). This CDR3 has 15 amino acids. Trimming shortened V by 9 bases and J by 2 bases, and 18 bases separated the two germline ends. Per germline, CDR1 MNHEY and CDR2 SVGAGI. CDR3 region: CASRRGGSATDTQYF. The CDR3 DNA is TGTGCCAGTCGACGGGGAGGTTCGGCCACAGATACGCAGTATTTT.

V is TRBV24-1 and J is TRBJ2-1, with 8 nucleotides matching TRBD2. V trimming: 3 bases; J trimming: 1 base; junction bases outside the gene matches: 10. The CDR3 length is 18 residues. Germline CDR1 reads KGHDR; CDR2 reads SFDVKD. The chain's CDR3 is CATSDGTRQRVSYNEQFF. CDR3 nucleotides: TGTGCCACCAGTGATGGGACTAGACAGCGGGTTTCCTACAATGAGCAGTTCTTC.

The chain employs TRBV24-1 and TRBJ1-2; D is uncertain. Deletions cut 3 bases from V and 0 bases from J, with 10 bases between. This CDR3 comprises 15 residues. From germline, CDR1 is KGHDR and CDR2 SFDVKD. CDR3 nucleotides: TGTGCCACCAGTGATCCAGCACGCCCTAACTATGGCTACACCTTC. Translating it yields CATSDPARPNYGYTF.

The genes are TRBV28 and TRBJ2-1; 9 positions match TRBD1. J gave up 3 bases and V 5 bases, and 20 bases lay outside the gene matches. CDR3 length: 20 residues. Germline-derived CDR1 and CDR2 are MDHEN and SYDVKM. CDR3 amino acids: CASSLNPSYKGDRVYNEQFF. Here the CDR3 DNA reads TGTGCCAGCAGTCTCAATCCATCCTATAAAGGGGACAGGGTCTACAATGAGCAGTTCTTC. The full variable domain, completed using reference TRBV28 and TRBJ2-1, is DVKVTQSSRYLVKRTGEKVFLECVQDMDHENMFWYRQDPGLGLRLIYFSYDVKMKEKGDIPEGYSVSREKKERFSLILESASTNQTSMYLCASSLNPSYKGDRVYNEQFFGPGTRLTVL.

The chain combines TRBV28 with TRBJ2-4; D is possibly TRBD1 (6 bases). Germline V gene lookup returns CDR1 MDHEN and CDR2 SYDVKM. The CDR3 consists of 13 residues. Trimming pared 5 bases from V and 7 bases from J, leaving 12 bases between. The CDR3 is CASSPDRRNIQYF. CDR3 coding DNA: TGTGCCAGCAGTCCCGACAGGAGGAACATTCAGTACTTC. The full variable domain, in which reference TRBV28 and TRBJ2-4 provide the parts outside the CDR3, is DVKVTQSSRYLVKRTGEKVFLECVQDMDHENMFWYRQDPGLGLRLIYFSYDVKMKEKGDIPEGYSVSREKKERFSLILESASTNQTSMYLCASSPDRRNIQYFGAGTRLSVL.

The gene calls are TRBV5-4 and TRBJ2-5; D is uncertain. CDR1 is SGHNT and CDR2 is YYREEE in the germline V gene (reference sequence). Trimming cost V 6 bases and J 5 bases, with 14 bases left between them. The CDR3 spans 13 residues. Here the CDR3 reads CASNPAGEETQYF. CDR3 DNA: TGTGCCAGCAACCCCGCCGGCGAGGAGACCCAGTACTTC.

The chain couples TRBV5-1 to TRBJ2-7; 12 nucleotides agree with TRBD2. The CDR3 loop spans 15 amino acids. With 4 bases clipped from V and 3 bases from J, the junction kept 5 bases outside the gene matches. Germline CDR1 and CDR2: SGHRS and YFSETQ. In DNA, the CDR3 is TGCGCCAGCAGCGCCAGACTAGCGGGAGACTACGAGCAGTACTTC. It specifies CASSARLAGDYEQYF.

CDR3 sequence reads: CASSENPGANYGYTF. The CDR3 nucleotides are TGTGCCAGCAGTGAAAATCCAGGGGCCAACTATGGCTACACCTTC. The chain links TRBV2 to TRBJ1-2, with D maybe TRBD1 (6 bases). The CDR3 sequence is 15 residues long. Trimming removed 2 bases from V and 2 bases from J, with 12 bases in between. CDR1 and CDR2 (germline): SNHLY, FYNNEI.

The chain joins TRBV6-5 to TRBJ2-1, with 11 bases identical to TRBD1. V was clipped by 4 bases and J by 7 bases; unmatched bases: 9. This CDR3 region has 16 residues. Germline lookup yields CDR1 MNHEY and CDR2 SVGAGI. The CDR3 DNA reads as TGTGCCAGCAGTTGGCGGGACAGGGGGGCCGGGAATGAGCAGTTCTTC. Residues: CASSWRDRGAGNEQFF.

The genes are TRBV27 and TRBJ2-1; 14 bases fit TRBD2. This CDR3 has 15 amino acids. CDR1 is MNHEY and CDR2 is SMNVEV in the germline V gene (reference sequence). The V and J ends lost 5 bases and 9 bases, in that order; junction bases with no gene match: 6. In DNA form, the CDR3 reads TGTGCCAGCAGTGGGACTAGCGGGAGAGGCAGTGAGCAGTTCTTC. Its translation is CASSGTSGRGSEQFF.

This clone showed up just once. The chain combines TRBV7-3 with TRBJ2-5; 14 bases align to TRBD2. The germline V gene has CDR1 SGHTA and CDR2 FQGTGA. The CDR3 totals 15 residues. V dropped 5 bases and J dropped 4; count of bases not matched to a gene: 3. In DNA form, the CDR3 reads TGTGCCAGCAGCCATGGGACTAGCGGGAGAGAGACCCAGTACTTC. Translated: CASSHGTSGRETQYF.

The V call is TRBV19, the J call TRBJ2-6; TRBD2 is a possible D gene (5 bases). Germline lookup yields CDR1 LNHDA and CDR2 SQIVND (reference sequence). The CDR3 length is 15 residues. V was trimmed by 5 bases and J by 0 bases, leaving 8 bases between them. The CDR3 DNA is TGTGCCAGTAGTTTCGGGGACTCTGGGGCCAACGTCCTGACTTTC. Translation: CASSFGDSGANVLTF.

The chain couples TRBV12-3 or TRBV12-4 to TRBJ2-7; 7 bases are shared with TRBD1. J lost 3 bases, V lost 6 bases, and 2 bases had no gene match. The CDR3 runs to 12 residues. The CDR3 region has the DNA TGTGCCAGCAGGACAGGGCTCTACGAGCAGTACTTC. Translating it yields CASRTGLYEQYF.

The chain is built from TRBV3-1 (or the pseudogene TRBV3-2) and TRBJ2-5; weak D call: TRBD2 (5 bases). CDR1 and CDR2 (germline): LGHDT, YNNKEL (reference sequence). The CDR3 extends over 14 amino acids. V was trimmed by 4 bases and J by 1 base, leaving 10 bases between them. CDR3 nucleotide sequence: TGTGCCAGCAGCCGAAGGACTGTCCAAGAGACCCAGTACTTC. The encoded protein is CASSRRTVQETQYF.